Below are 8 T cell receptor beta chains sequenced from a single sample in a study of blood T cell repertoires in COVID-19. Sequenced by immunoSEQ multiplex PCR; TCRdb stores in-frame clones only, minus some. The table shows approximately 92,000 clones, with less than 75% occurring only once. Material for sequencing was peripheral blood. These receptors all stem from a woman aged 60-75 years in a cohort sampled during active or convalescent COVID-19.

The chain carries TRBV5-1 and TRBJ2-5; 12 bases fit TRBD1. From germline, CDR1 is SGHRS and CDR2 YFSETQ. V trimming: 4 bases; J trimming: 4 bases; junction bases outside the gene matches: 5. This CDR3 comprises 15 residues. Here the CDR3 DNA reads TGCGCCAGCAGCCTGGGACAGGGGGCTGTAGAGACCCAGTACTTC. It specifies CASSLGQGAVETQYF. Variable domain in full (rest from reference TRBV5-1 and TRBJ2-5): KAGVTQTPRYLIKTRGQQVTLSCSPISGHRSVSWYQQTPGQGLQFLFEYFSETQRNKGNFPGRFSGRQFSNSRSEMNVSTLELGDSALYLCASSLGQGAVETQYFGPGTRLLVL.

This clone showed up just once. This rearrangement joins TRBV5-6 to TRBJ2-6; 7 nucleotides agree with TRBD1. Germline assignment: CDR1 SGHDT and CDR2 YYEEEE. This CDR3 is built from 15 residues. The V gene end was trimmed by 4 bases and the J gene end by 4 bases; junction bases not matched to a gene: 5. In DNA, the CDR3 is TGTGCCAGCAGCCCGACAGGGAACGGGGCCAACGTCCTGACTTTC. It yields the protein CASSPTGNGANVLTF.

The chain couples TRBV10-3 to TRBJ1-1, with D hard to call. V was pared by 5 bases and J by 1 base, with 8 bases between. CDR1 ENHRY and CDR2 SYGVKD come from the germline V gene. The CDR3 is 13 residues long. CDR3 sequence: CAISLAGNTEAFF. In DNA form, the CDR3 reads TGTGCCATCAGTCTAGCGGGGAACACTGAAGCTTTCTTT.

The CDR3 loop reads CASSFGTDGQPQHF. CDR3 nucleotides: TGTGCCAGCAGCTTCGGGACAGATGGTCAGCCCCAGCATTTT. This chain connects TRBV7-9 to TRBJ1-5, with 7 bases fitting TRBD1. Germline values: CDR1 SEHNR, CDR2 FQNEAQ (reference sequence). The CDR3 runs 14 residues. V was pared by 3 bases and J by 6 bases, with 5 bases of the junction left unmatched.

This sequence joins TRBV6-5 and TRBJ2-7; 8 bases are shared with TRBD2. The CDR3 runs to 14 residues. V was clipped by 0 bases and J by 4 bases; unmatched bases: 2. Germline V gene sequence: CDR1 MNHEY, CDR2 SVGAGI. The CDR3 loop reads CASSYSSGAYEQYF. DNA for the CDR3: TGTGCCAGCAGTTACTCTAGCGGGGCGTACGAGCAGTACTTC.

The chain has TRBV19 and TRBJ1-5, with unresolved D. The CDR3 sequence is 15 residues long. The germline V gene encodes CDR1 LNHDA and CDR2 SQIVND (reference sequence). Trimming took off 0 bases at V and 3 bases at J, with 9 bases between the two ends. Here the CDR3 reads CASSIDLGYNQPQHF. The CDR3 DNA follows: TGTGCCAGTAGTATAGATCTGGGCTACAATCAGCCCCAGCATTTT. Looking up the rest from reference TRBV19 and TRBJ1-5 gives the full variable domain: DGGITQSPKYLFRKEGQNVTLSCEQNLNHDAMYWYRQDPGQGLRLIYYSQIVNDFQKGDIAEGYSVSREKKESFPLTVTSAQKNPTAFYLCASSIDLGYNQPQHFGDGTRLSIL.

This clone has ten or more counts. The chain uses TRBV10-1 and TRBJ2-7, with a tentative D call TRBD2 (6 bases). This CDR3 is 12 amino acids long. The V end lost 6 bases, the J end lost 6 bases, and 12 bases lay between the germline ends. Germline CDR1 is WNHNN and CDR2 is SYGVQD (reference sequence). The CDR3 region is CASSRGTAEQYF. CDR3 DNA: TGCGCCAGCAGCCGCGGGACTGCCGAGCAGTACTTC.

The V gene is TRBV11-2, the J gene TRBJ1-2; D remains unclear. Germline CDR1 is SGHAT and CDR2 is FQNNGV. The CDR3 contains 15 residues. V dropped 5 bases and J dropped 4 bases, with 17 bases sitting between them. CDR3 region: CASSPRGEGFYGYTF. Here the CDR3 DNA reads TGTGCCAGCAGCCCGCGGGGAGAGGGCTTCTATGGCTACACCTTC.